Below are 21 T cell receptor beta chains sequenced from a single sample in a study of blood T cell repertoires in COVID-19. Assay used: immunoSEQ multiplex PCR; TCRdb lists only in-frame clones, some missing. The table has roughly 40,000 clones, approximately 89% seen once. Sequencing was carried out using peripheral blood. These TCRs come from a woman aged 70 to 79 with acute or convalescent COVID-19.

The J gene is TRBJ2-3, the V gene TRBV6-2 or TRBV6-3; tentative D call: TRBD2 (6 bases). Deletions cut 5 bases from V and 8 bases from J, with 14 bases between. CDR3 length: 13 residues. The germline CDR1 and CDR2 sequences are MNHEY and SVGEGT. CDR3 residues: CASSPTSDGTQYF. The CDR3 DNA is TGTGCCAGCAGTCCGACTAGTGATGGTACGCAGTATTTT.

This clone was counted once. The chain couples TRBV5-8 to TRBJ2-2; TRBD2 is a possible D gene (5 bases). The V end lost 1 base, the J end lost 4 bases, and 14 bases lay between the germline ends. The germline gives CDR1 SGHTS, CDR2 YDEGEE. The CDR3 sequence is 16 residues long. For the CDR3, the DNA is TGTGCCAGCAGCTTGCGAGGTGGACTCGGCACCGGGGAGCTGTTTTTT. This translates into CASSLRGGLGTGELFF.

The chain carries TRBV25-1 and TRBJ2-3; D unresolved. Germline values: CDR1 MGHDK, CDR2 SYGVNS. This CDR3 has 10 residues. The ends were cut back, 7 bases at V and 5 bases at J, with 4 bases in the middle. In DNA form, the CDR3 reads TGTGCCAGCATTAAAGATACGCAGTATTTT. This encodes CASIKDTQYF.

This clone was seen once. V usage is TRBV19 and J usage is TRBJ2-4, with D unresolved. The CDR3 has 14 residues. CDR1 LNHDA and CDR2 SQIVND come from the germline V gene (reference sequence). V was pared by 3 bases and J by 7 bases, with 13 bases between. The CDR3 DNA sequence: TGTGCCAGTAGTATGAACCCTACTTGGAACATTCAGTACTTC. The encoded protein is CASSMNPTWNIQYF.

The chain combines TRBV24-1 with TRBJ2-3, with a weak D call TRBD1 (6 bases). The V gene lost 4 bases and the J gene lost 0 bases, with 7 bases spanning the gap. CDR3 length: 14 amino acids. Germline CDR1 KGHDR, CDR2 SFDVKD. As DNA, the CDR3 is TGTGCCACCAGTGAAGGGGGTAGCACAGATACGCAGTATTTT. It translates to CATSEGGSTDTQYF.

The CDR3 loop is CASSPTSFEQFF. The CDR3 nucleotides are TGTGCCAGCAGCCCGACTAGCTTTGAGCAGTTCTTC. This chain joins TRBV7-2 and TRBJ2-1; TRBD2 agrees at 7 bases. CDR1 is SGHTA and CDR2 is FQGNSA in the germline V gene. V dropped 5 bases and J dropped 9; count of bases not matched to a gene: 4. CDR3 length equals 12 residues. Drawing the rest from reference TRBV7-2 and TRBJ2-1, the complete variable domain is GAGVSQSPSNKVTEKGKDVELRCDPISGHTALYWYRQSLGQGLEFLIYFQGNSAPDKSGLPSDRFSAERTGGSVSTLTIQRTQQEDSAVYLCASSPTSFEQFFGPGTRLTVL.

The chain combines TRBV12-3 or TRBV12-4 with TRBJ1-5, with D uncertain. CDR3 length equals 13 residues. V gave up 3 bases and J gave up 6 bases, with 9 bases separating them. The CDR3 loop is CASSLKLRQPQHF. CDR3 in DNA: TGTGCCAGCAGTTTGAAGCTACGTCAGCCCCAGCATTTT.

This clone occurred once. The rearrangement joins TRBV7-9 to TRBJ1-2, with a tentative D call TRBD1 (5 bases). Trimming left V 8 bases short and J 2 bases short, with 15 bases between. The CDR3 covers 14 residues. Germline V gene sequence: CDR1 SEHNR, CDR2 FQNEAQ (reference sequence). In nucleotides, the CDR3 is TGTGCCAGCTCCTTCCCGGGGGAGAACTATGGCTACACCTTC. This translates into CASSFPGENYGYTF. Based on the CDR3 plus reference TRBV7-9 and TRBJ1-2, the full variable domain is DTGVSQNPRHKITKRGQNVTFRCDPISEHNRLYWYRQTLGQGPEFLTYFQNEAQLEKSRLLSDRFSAERPKGSFSTLEIQRTEQGDSAMYLCASSFPGENYGYTFGSGTRLTVV.

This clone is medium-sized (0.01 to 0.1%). Written as DNA, the CDR3 is TGCGCCAGCAGCCAAGACAGGGTACCAACTGAAGCTTTCTTT. Amino acid sequence: CASSQDRVPTEAFF. V and J are TRBV4-1 and TRBJ1-1; tentative D call: TRBD1 (5 bases). In germline, CDR1 is MGHRA, CDR2 YSYEKL. Trimming removed 0 bases at V and 5 bases at J, with 10 bases between. The CDR3 covers 14 residues.

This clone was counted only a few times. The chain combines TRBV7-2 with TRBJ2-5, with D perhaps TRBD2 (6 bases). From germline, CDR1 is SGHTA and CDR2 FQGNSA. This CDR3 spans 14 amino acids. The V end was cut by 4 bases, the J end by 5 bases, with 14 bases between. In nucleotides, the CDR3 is TGTGCCAGCAGCTCACCAGCGGGTATGGAGACCCAGTACTTC. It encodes CASSSPAGMETQYF.

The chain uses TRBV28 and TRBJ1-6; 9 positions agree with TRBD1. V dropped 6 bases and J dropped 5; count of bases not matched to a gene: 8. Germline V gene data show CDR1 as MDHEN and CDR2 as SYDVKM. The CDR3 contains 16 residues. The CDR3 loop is CASRGTGNMDNSPLHF. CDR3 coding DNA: TGTGCCAGCAGGGGGACAGGGAATATGGATAATTCACCCCTCCACTTT.

The CDR3 reads CASSQGQGTEAFF. For the CDR3, the DNA is TGTGCCAGCAGTCAAGGGCAGGGCACTGAAGCTTTCTTT. The chain uses TRBV2 and TRBJ1-1, with D perhaps matching TRBD1 (5 bases). Germline loops: CDR1 SNHLY, CDR2 FYNNEI. V lost 5 bases and J 4 bases, leaving 11 bases between the germline ends. This CDR3 comprises 13 residues. The entire variable domain, with the rest obtained from reference TRBV2 and TRBJ1-1, is as follows: EPEVTQTPSHQVTQMGQEVILRCVPISNHLYFYWYRQILGQKVEFLVSFYNNEISEKSEIFDDQFSVERPDGSNFTLKIRSTKLEDSAMYFCASSQGQGTEAFFGQGTRLTVV.

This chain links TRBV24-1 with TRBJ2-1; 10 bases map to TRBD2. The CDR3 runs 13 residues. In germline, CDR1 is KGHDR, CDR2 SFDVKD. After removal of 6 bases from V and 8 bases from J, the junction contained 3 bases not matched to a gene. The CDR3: CATSLAGGDEQFF. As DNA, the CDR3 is TGTGCCACCAGTTTAGCGGGGGGCGATGAGCAGTTCTTC.

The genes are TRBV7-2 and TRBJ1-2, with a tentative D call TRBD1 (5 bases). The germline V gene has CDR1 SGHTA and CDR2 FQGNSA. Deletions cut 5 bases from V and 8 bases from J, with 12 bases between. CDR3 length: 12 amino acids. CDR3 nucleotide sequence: TGTGCCAGCAGCGCCACCCGGGGGGGCTACACCTTC. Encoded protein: CASSATRGGYTF.

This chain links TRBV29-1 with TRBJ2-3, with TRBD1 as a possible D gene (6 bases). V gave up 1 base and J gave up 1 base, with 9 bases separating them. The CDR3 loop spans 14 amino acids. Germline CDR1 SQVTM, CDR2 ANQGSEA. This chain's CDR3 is CSVEVTGGTDTQYF. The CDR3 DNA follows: TGCAGCGTTGAAGTGACAGGAGGCACAGATACGCAGTATTTT.

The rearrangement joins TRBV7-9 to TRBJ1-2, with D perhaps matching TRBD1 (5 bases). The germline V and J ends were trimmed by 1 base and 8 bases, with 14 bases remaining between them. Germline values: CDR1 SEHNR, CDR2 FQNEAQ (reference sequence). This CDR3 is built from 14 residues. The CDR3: CASSLGGRHSGYTF. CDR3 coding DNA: TGTGCCAGCAGCTTAGGGGGCAGGCACAGCGGCTACACCTTC.

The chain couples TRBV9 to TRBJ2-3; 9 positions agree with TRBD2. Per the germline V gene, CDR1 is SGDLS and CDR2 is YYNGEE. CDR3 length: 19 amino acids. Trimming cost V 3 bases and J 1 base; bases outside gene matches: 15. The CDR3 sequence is CASSEARGGARRGTDTQYF. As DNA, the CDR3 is TGTGCCAGCAGCGAGGCCCGCGGGGGGGCCCGGAGAGGCACAGATACGCAGTATTTT.

The CDR3 here is CASSLRGRVATGELFF. Written as DNA, the CDR3 is TGTGCCAGCTCACTACGTGGCAGGGTGGCCACCGGGGAGCTGTTTTTT. This chain connects TRBV18 to TRBJ2-2; D may be TRBD1 (5 bases). Deletions cut 4 bases from V and 4 bases from J, with 16 bases between. CDR1 and CDR2 (germline): KGHSH, LQKENI. The CDR3 loop spans 16 amino acids.

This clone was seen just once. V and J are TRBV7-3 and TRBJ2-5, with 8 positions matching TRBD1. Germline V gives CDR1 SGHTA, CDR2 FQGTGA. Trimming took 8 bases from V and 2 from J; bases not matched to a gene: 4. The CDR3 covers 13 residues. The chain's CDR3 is CASGTGNQETQYF. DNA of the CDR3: TGTGCCAGCGGGACAGGCAATCAAGAGACCCAGTACTTC.

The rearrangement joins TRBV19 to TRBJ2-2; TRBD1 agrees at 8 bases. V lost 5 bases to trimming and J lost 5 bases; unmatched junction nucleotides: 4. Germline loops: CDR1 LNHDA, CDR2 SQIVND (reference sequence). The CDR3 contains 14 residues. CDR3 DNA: TGTGCCAGTAGTGTCCAGGGGGCAACCGGGGAGCTGTTTTTT. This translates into CASSVQGATGELFF.

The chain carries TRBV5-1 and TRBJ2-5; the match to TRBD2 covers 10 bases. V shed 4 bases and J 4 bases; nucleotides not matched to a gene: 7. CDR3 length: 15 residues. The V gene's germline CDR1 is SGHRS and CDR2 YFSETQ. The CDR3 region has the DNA TGCGCCAGCAGCCAAAATGTAGCGGGAGGAGAGACCCAGTACTTC. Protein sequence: CASSQNVAGGETQYF.